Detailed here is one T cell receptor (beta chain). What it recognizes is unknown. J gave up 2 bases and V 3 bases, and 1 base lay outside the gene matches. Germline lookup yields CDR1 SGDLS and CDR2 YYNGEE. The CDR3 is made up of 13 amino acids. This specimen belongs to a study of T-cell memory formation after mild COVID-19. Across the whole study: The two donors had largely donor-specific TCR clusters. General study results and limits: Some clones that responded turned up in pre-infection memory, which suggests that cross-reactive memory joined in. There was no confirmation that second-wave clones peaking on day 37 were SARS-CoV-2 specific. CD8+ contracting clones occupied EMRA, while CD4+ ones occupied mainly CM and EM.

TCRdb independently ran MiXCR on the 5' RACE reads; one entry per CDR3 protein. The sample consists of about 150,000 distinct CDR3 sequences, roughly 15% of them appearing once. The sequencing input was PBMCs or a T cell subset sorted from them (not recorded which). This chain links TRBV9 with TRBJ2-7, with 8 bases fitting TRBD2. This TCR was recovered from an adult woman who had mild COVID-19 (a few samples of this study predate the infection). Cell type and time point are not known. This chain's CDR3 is CASSGTSPYEQYF. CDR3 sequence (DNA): TGTGCCAGCAGCGGGACTAGCCCCTACGAGCAGTACTTC.